The present entry profiles one T cell receptor (beta chain) with its context. Its cognate antigen is unknown. The germline gives CDR1 SGHAT, CDR2 FQDESV (reference sequence). Trimming took off 0 bases at V and 3 bases at J, with 16 bases between the two ends. The CDR3 totals 17 residues. This entry belongs to a study of CD8+ T cells in alopecia areata. Overall study results and limits: Persistence of many expanded lesional clones was seen in scalp and blood during tofacitinib.

The treatment here: oral pan-JAK inhibitor, 5-10 mg twice daily. After isolation, RNA underwent reverse transcription to generate cDNA as the sequencing template. The repertoire was sequenced with immunoSEQ multiplex PCR; TCRdb's copy has only in-frame clones and lacks some. The sample has 110,000 or so clones, 58% seen once. The material was CD8+ T cells sorted from blood, obtained at week 4, from a patient treated with tofacitinib. The chain carries TRBV11-1 and TRBJ2-3; the D is unclear. This receptor was taken from a human donor with alopecia areata. For the CDR3, the DNA is TGTGCCAGCAGCTTAGCGCGGACGGCCGGATCGACAGATACGCAGTATTTT. This encodes CASSLARTAGSTDTQYF.